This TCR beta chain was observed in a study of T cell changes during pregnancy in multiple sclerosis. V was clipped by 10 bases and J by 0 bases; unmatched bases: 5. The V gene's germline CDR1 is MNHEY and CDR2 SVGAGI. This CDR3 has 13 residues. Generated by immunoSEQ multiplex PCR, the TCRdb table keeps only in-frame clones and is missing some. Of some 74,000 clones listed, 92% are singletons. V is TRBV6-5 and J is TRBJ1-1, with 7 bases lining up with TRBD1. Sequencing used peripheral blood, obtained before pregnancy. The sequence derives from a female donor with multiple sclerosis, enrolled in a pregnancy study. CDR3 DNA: TGTGCCACCAACAGGGGCATGAACACTGAAGCTTTCTTT. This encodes CATNRGMNTEAFF.